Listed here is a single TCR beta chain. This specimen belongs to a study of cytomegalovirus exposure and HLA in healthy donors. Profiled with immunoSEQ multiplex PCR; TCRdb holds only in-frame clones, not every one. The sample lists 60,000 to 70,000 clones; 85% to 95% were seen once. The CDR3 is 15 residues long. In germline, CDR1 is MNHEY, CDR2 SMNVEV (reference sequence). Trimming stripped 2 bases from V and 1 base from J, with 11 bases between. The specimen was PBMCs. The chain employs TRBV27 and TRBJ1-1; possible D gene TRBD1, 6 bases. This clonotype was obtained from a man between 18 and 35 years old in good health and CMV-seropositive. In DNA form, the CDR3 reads TGTGCCAGCAGTTTACTCCCCAGGGGGAACACTGAAGCTTTCTTT. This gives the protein CASSLLPRGNTEAFF.